These 25 T cell receptor beta chains came from one sample sequenced in a study of blood T cell repertoires in COVID-19. The method was immunoSEQ multiplex PCR; TCRdb's version includes in-frame clones alone and lacks a portion of them. The sample has 72,000 or so clones; roughly 91% are singletons. Sequenced sample: peripheral blood. These receptors all stem from a man in his 60s with acute or convalescent COVID-19.

This clone was seen a handful of times. The chain joins TRBV3-1 (or the pseudogene TRBV3-2) to TRBJ2-3; 7 bases fit TRBD2. The CDR3 loop spans 16 amino acids. CDR1 LGHDT and CDR2 YNNKEL come from the germline V gene (reference sequence). Trimming cost V 0 bases and J 1 base; bases outside gene matches: 4. The CDR3 DNA sequence: TGTGCCAGCAGCCAAGATTTGGGAGGGGGCACAGATACGCAGTATTTT. It is translated as CASSQDLGGGTDTQYF.

This rearrangement joins TRBV2 to TRBJ1-5; D is unclear. Germline values: CDR1 SNHLY, CDR2 FYNNEI. V was clipped by 6 bases and J by 4 bases, with 7 bases between them. The CDR3 extends over 12 amino acids. In nucleotides, the CDR3 is TGTGCCAGCAGCCAGGATAATCAGCCCCAGCATTTT. Translating gives CASSQDNQPQHF.

The chain recombines TRBV5-4 with TRBJ1-1, with a possible D match to TRBD1 (6 bases). CDR1 is SGHNT, CDR2 YYREEE, per germline (reference sequence). V was clipped by 4 bases and J by 7 bases, with 11 bases between them. The CDR3 sequence is 12 residues long. CDR3 bases: TGTGCCAGCAGCAGAGGACAGTTTGAAGCTTTCTTT. It is translated as CASSRGQFEAFF.

The V and J genes are TRBV18 and TRBJ2-7; perhaps TRBD1 as D (5 bases). The CDR3 has 13 residues. Between the trimmed V and J ends, which lost 3 bases and 2 bases, there was a span of 8 bases. Germline V gene data show CDR1 as KGHSH and CDR2 as LQKENI. Here the CDR3 reads CASSPLGAYEQYF. CDR3 nucleotide sequence: TGTGCCAGCTCACCTCTAGGGGCCTACGAGCAGTACTTC. Full variable domain (rest looked up from reference TRBV18 and TRBJ2-7): NAGVMQNPRHLVRRRGQEARLRCSPMKGHSHVYWYRQLPEEGLKFMVYLQKENIIDESGMPKERFSAEFPKEGPSILRIQQVVRGDSAAYFCASSPLGAYEQYFGPGTRLTVT.

V and J are TRBV5-6 and TRBJ1-5; 9 nucleotides match TRBD1. With 4 bases clipped from V and 4 bases from J, the junction kept 6 bases outside the gene matches. This CDR3 is built from 15 residues. Looked up from germline, CDR1 is SGHDT and CDR2 is YYEEEE. CDR3 DNA sequence: TGTGCCAGCAGCCTTTGGGACAGGGTTAATCAGCCCCAGCATTTT. Translated: CASSLWDRVNQPQHF.

The genes are TRBV6-5 and TRBJ2-4; 7 bases align to TRBD2. The CDR3 length is 14 residues. Germline V CDR1 and CDR2: MNHEY, SVGAGI. With V trimmed by 10 bases and J by 6 bases, 12 bases remained unmatched. The CDR3 spells CAISAGEVRNIQYF. Here the CDR3 DNA reads TGTGCCATATCTGCGGGGGAAGTTAGAAACATTCAGTACTTC.

This clone has only one observation. The chain is built from TRBV19 and TRBJ2-3, with 8 bases aligning to TRBD2. V gave up 3 bases and J gave up 6 bases; unmatched junction bases: 8. Germline V gene lookup returns CDR1 LNHDA and CDR2 SQIVND (reference sequence). The CDR3 is 15 residues long. CDR3 amino acids: CASSMSGGPLDTQYF. The CDR3 DNA is TGTGCCAGTAGTATGAGCGGGGGACCCTTGGATACGCAGTATTTT.

A few counts support this clone. V usage is TRBV7-9 and J usage is TRBJ2-5, with TRBD1 matching over 7 bases. Germline V gene lookup returns CDR1 SEHNR and CDR2 FQNEAQ (reference sequence). Germline trimming cut 6 bases from V and 1 base from J; bases unmatched to any gene: 8. The CDR3 totals 15 residues. The CDR3 DNA is TGTGCCAGCAGTTCCCGGGACAGACGCCAAGAGACCCAGTACTTC. Its translation: CASSSRDRRQETQYF.

This chain uses TRBV9 with TRBJ1-3; 7 bases align to TRBD1. Looked up from germline, CDR1 is SGDLS and CDR2 is YYNGEE. This CDR3 has 14 residues. Trimming at V came to 3 bases and at J to 3 bases, leaving 3 bases not matched to a gene. CDR3 bases: TGTGCCAGCAGCGACGGACAGGTTGGAAACACCATATATTTT. Amino acids: CASSDGQVGNTIYF.

The V gene is TRBV28, the J gene TRBJ1-2; D unclear. The CDR3 runs 13 residues. Germline V gene lookup returns CDR1 MDHEN and CDR2 SYDVKM. Trimming pared 5 bases from V and 1 base from J, leaving 8 bases between. The DNA for the CDR3 is TGTGCCAGCAGTACCGGGAGTAACTATGGCTACACCTTC. The encoded protein is CASSTGSNYGYTF.

The chain has TRBV7-8 and TRBJ2-7; the match to TRBD1 covers 8 bases. Germline V lookup: CDR1 SGHVS, CDR2 FQNEAQ. The CDR3 contains 15 residues. Trimming at V came to 2 bases and at J to 3 bases, leaving 6 bases not matched to a gene. CDR3 sequence reads: CASSLRTGNIYEQYF. The CDR3 DNA sequence: TGTGCCAGCAGCTTAAGGACAGGGAACATCTACGAGCAGTACTTC. The whole variable domain, filled in from reference TRBV7-8 and TRBJ2-7, reads GAGVSQSPRYKVAKRGQDVALRCDPISGHVSLFWYQQALGQGPEFLTYFQNEAQLDKSGLPSDRFFAERPEGSVSTLKIQRTQQEDSAVYLCASSLRTGNIYEQYFGPGTRLTVT.

The rearrangement links TRBV5-1 to TRBJ1-3; perhaps TRBD1 as D (5 bases). Trimming removed 0 bases at V and 0 bases at J, with 13 bases between. The length of the CDR3 is 17 residues. Germline V lookup: CDR1 SGHRS, CDR2 YFSETQ. The CDR3 DNA is TGCGCCAGCAGCTTGGCCGCGGGACTGAGCTCTGGAAACACCATATATTTT. As protein: CASSLAAGLSSGNTIYF. Using reference TRBV5-1 and TRBJ1-3 for the parts outside the CDR3, the full variable domain is KAGVTQTPRYLIKTRGQQVTLSCSPISGHRSVSWYQQTPGQGLQFLFEYFSETQRNKGNFPGRFSGRQFSNSRSEMNVSTLELGDSALYLCASSLAAGLSSGNTIYFGEGSWLTVV.

The chain joins TRBV2 to TRBJ1-5, with 7 nucleotides matching TRBD1. Germline trimming cut 4 bases from V and 0 bases from J; bases unmatched to any gene: 12. CDR3 length: 18 amino acids. Per germline, CDR1 SNHLY and CDR2 FYNNEI. The CDR3 DNA is TGTGCCAGCAGTGGCCGACAGGGATACGGGTATAGCAATCAGCCCCAGCATTTT. This encodes CASSGRQGYGYSNQPQHF.

The chain combines TRBV29-1 with TRBJ1-1; 7 bases line up with TRBD1. The CDR3 contains 12 residues. Losses at the gene ends were 4 bases for V and 1 base for J; bases not matched to a gene: 0. In germline, CDR1 is SQVTM, CDR2 ANQGSEA. DNA of the CDR3: TGCAGCGTTGGACAGGGGAACACTGAAGCTTTCTTT. It specifies CSVGQGNTEAFF.

The rearrangement links TRBV3-1 (or the pseudogene TRBV3-2) to TRBJ1-4, with a weak D call TRBD1 (6 bases). This CDR3 comprises 15 residues. Trimming stripped 1 base from V and 3 bases from J, with 9 bases between. Germline loops: CDR1 LGHDT, CDR2 YNNKEL (reference sequence). CDR3 nucleotides: TGTGCCAGCAGCCAAGGTGACAGGTCTAATGAAAAACTGTTTTTT. Protein: CASSQGDRSNEKLFF.

The CDR3 reads CASSLNGQGNQPQHF. The CDR3 DNA reads as TGCGCCAGCAGCTTAAATGGACAGGGCAATCAGCCCCAGCATTTT. The chain links TRBV5-1 to TRBJ1-5; 7 bases are a match to TRBD1. Germline V gives CDR1 SGHRS, CDR2 YFSETQ. The CDR3 length is 15 residues. With 2 bases clipped from V and 2 bases from J, the junction kept 4 bases outside the gene matches.

This clone was counted once. The chain joins TRBV4-1 to TRBJ1-1; the D gene is possibly TRBD1 (6 bases). With 5 bases removed from V and 1 base from J, the gap between germline ends came to 14 bases. The CDR3 is made up of 15 amino acids. Germline CDR1 is MGHRA and CDR2 is YSYEKL. The CDR3 is CASSKKDSPNTEAFF. The CDR3 nucleotides read TGCGCCAGCAGCAAAAAGGACAGTCCGAACACTGAAGCTTTCTTT.

The rearrangement links TRBV19 to TRBJ2-1, with 7 bases aligning to TRBD1. V lost 8 bases and J lost 4; bases outside the gene matches: 5. The CDR3 loop spans 13 amino acids. From germline, CDR1 is LNHDA and CDR2 SQIVND (reference sequence). This CDR3 is CASRDSSYNEQFF. The DNA of the CDR3 is TGTGCCAGTCGGGACAGTTCTTACAATGAGCAGTTCTTC. The whole variable domain, remainder taken from reference TRBV19 and TRBJ2-1, is DGGITQSPKYLFRKEGQNVTLSCEQNLNHDAMYWYRQDPGQGLRLIYYSQIVNDFQKGDIAEGYSVSREKKESFPLTVTSAQKNPTAFYLCASRDSSYNEQFFGPGTRLTVL.

This chain connects TRBV5-1 to TRBJ2-1; TRBD1 aligns across 9 bases. V was pared by 5 bases and J by 5 bases, with 11 bases of the junction left unmatched. This CDR3 contains 16 residues. Germline lookup yields CDR1 SGHRS and CDR2 YFSETQ. CDR3 sequence (DNA): TGCGCCAGCAGGGGTTACGGGACAGGGACAAACAATGAGCAGTTCTTC. Encoded protein: CASRGYGTGTNNEQFF.

The chain employs TRBV10-3 and TRBJ1-6; possibly TRBD1 for D (6 bases). Trimming stripped 2 bases from V and 5 bases from J, with 10 bases between. CDR3 size: 15 residues. Germline V gives CDR1 ENHRY, CDR2 SYGVKD. CDR3 residues: CAISERTANNSPLHF. CDR3 nucleotide sequence: TGTGCCATCAGTGAGCGGACAGCCAATAATTCACCCCTCCACTTT.

The chain employs TRBV2 and TRBJ1-5; perhaps TRBD1 as D (6 bases). V dropped 9 bases and J dropped 0 bases, with 12 bases sitting between them. This CDR3 comprises 14 residues. Germline assignment: CDR1 SNHLY and CDR2 FYNNEI. The CDR3 is CASRGGFSNQPQHF. DNA for the CDR3: TGTGCCAGTAGAGGGGGTTTTAGCAATCAGCCCCAGCATTTT.

A few counts support this clone. This sequence joins TRBV7-2 and TRBJ2-2; 8 bases agree with TRBD2. The ends lost 5 bases at V and 3 bases at J; junction bases unmatched: 8. Germline values: CDR1 SGHTA, CDR2 FQGNSA. This CDR3 comprises 16 residues. The CDR3 protein is CASSLISGGDTGELFF. The CDR3 DNA is TGTGCCAGCAGCCTCATCAGCGGGGGCGACACCGGGGAGCTGTTTTTT.

This chain joins TRBV5-6 and TRBJ1-1, with D perhaps TRBD1 (5 bases). The V end lost 0 bases, the J end lost 0 bases, and 9 bases lay between the germline ends. This CDR3 has 15 residues. CDR1 is SGHDT, CDR2 YYEEEE, per germline. The CDR3 spells CASSLVPGVNTEAFF. In DNA, the CDR3 is TGTGCCAGCAGCTTGGTTCCGGGGGTGAACACTGAAGCTTTCTTT.

The chain is built from TRBV6-5 and TRBJ1-6, with 8 bases matching TRBD1. This CDR3 comprises 14 residues. The germline V gene has CDR1 MNHEY and CDR2 SVGAGI. After removal of 5 bases from V and 6 bases from J, the junction contained 3 bases not matched to a gene. CDR3 DNA: TGTGCCAGCAGTAGGGACAGGAGTAATTCACCCCTCCACTTT. Its translation: CASSRDRSNSPLHF.

The chain combines TRBV19 with TRBJ1-4, with no clear D. Trimming took off 8 bases at V and 7 bases at J, with 11 bases between the two ends. The CDR3 sequence is 12 residues long. CDR1 and CDR2 (germline): LNHDA, SQIVND (reference sequence). CDR3 loop: CASESRGEKLFF. CDR3 DNA: TGTGCCAGTGAGAGTCGGGGTGAAAAACTGTTTTTT.